These 18 T cell receptor beta chains came from one sample sequenced in a study of T cell repertoires in cytomegalovirus infection. TCRdb reprocessed the reads via MiXCR and lists one record per CDR3 protein. This repertoire shows 70,000 to 75,000 distinct CDR3 sequences, 4% found once; its top ten account for around 22%. Specimen: PBMCs. The receptors stem from a human donor in good health (CMV status not recorded). Some clones in this sample may be carry-over from other donors' samples.

At least ten counts were recorded for this clonotype. This chain links TRBV5-6 with TRBJ1-5; TRBD1 matches 9 bases. The germline V gene encodes CDR1 SGHDT and CDR2 YYEEEE. The CDR3 runs to 17 residues. V was pared by 0 bases and J by 4 bases, with 8 bases of the junction left unmatched. DNA of the CDR3: TGTGCCAGCAGCTTGGACAGGGGGCAAAAGGGAAATCAGCCCCAGCATTTT. Protein: CASSLDRGQKGNQPQHF.

This clonotype was counted ten times or more. The chain employs TRBV12-3 or TRBV12-4 and TRBJ2-7, with D possibly being TRBD2 (5 bases). Trimming took 6 bases from V and 12 from J, leaving 15 bases between them. The CDR3 sequence is 11 residues long. Written as DNA, the CDR3 is TGTGCCAGCAGCCTCAGCGGTGTCTTGTACTTC. This gives the protein CASSLSGVLYF.

This clonotype has ten or more counts. The CDR3 DNA is TGTGCCAGCAGCAGGGACAGGGGGGCGAACACCGGGGAGCTGTTTTTT. Protein product: CASSRDRGANTGELFF. The gene calls are TRBV7-2 and TRBJ2-2, with 11 bases aligning to TRBD1. Germline trimming cut 5 bases from V and 0 bases from J; bases unmatched to any gene: 2. Germline values: CDR1 SGHTA, CDR2 FQGNSA. There are 16 residues in the CDR3.

This clonotype was seen many times. The gene calls are TRBV7-2 and TRBJ1-4; D unresolved. The CDR3 is 14 amino acids. In germline, CDR1 is SGHTA, CDR2 FQGNSA. V was pared by 5 bases and J by 3 bases, with 10 bases between. As DNA, the CDR3 is TGTGCCAGCAGCCTGGGGAATTCTAATGAAAAACTGTTTTTT. Translation gives CASSLGNSNEKLFF.

The table lists this clonotype with many counts. The chain combines TRBV19 with TRBJ1-2; D is possibly TRBD1 (6 bases). CDR3 length: 14 residues. The germline CDR1 and CDR2 sequences are LNHDA and SQIVND (reference sequence). Trimming pared 7 bases from V and 0 bases from J, leaving 12 bases between. CDR3 in amino acids: CASMGAKANYGYTF. The CDR3 coding sequence is TGTGCCAGTATGGGGGCGAAGGCTAACTATGGCTACACCTTC.

This clonotype was observed at least ten times. The genes are TRBV20-1 and TRBJ1-6, with D tentatively TRBD1 (6 bases). Between the trimmed V and J ends, which lost 5 bases and 7 bases, there was a span of 9 bases. The germline gives CDR1 DFQATT, CDR2 SNEGSKA (reference sequence). The CDR3 is 12 residues long. The CDR3 DNA reads TGCAGTGCTTTTCAGGGGAATTCACCCCTCCACTTT. This gives the protein CSAFQGNSPLHF.

Notes on this clonotype: A read error may explain this, as a much larger clone is one base away. The rearrangement joins TRBV7-6 to TRBJ1-1, with D unclear. Germline V gene lookup returns CDR1 SGHVS and CDR2 FNYEAQ. V shed 5 bases and J shed 2 bases, with 12 bases lying between them. This CDR3 region has 14 residues. CDR3 bases: TGTGCCAGCAGCATGGGAGGCGGTAACACTGAAGCTTTCTTT. It codes for CASSMGGGNTEAFF.

This clonotype was found many times. This chain connects TRBV24-1 to TRBJ2-1; 14 positions match TRBD2. This CDR3 contains 16 residues. Germline CDR1 KGHDR, CDR2 SFDVKD. The ends lost 4 bases at V and 6 bases at J; junction bases unmatched: 4. Here the CDR3 reads CATSDLTSGRANEQFF. In nucleotides, the CDR3 is TGTGCCACCAGTGACCTGACTAGCGGGAGGGCCAATGAGCAGTTCTTC.

This clonotype was detected many times. The chain combines TRBV7-2 with TRBJ2-1; TRBD2 matches 10 bases. V lost 8 bases and J lost 9; bases outside the gene matches: 1. This CDR3 is built from 11 residues. Germline CDR1 reads SGHTA; CDR2 reads FQGNSA. Here the CDR3 reads CASGLAVEQFF. CDR3 nucleotide sequence: TGTGCCAGCGGACTAGCGGTTGAGCAGTTCTTC.

This clonotype was counted many times. The rearrangement uses TRBV7-8 and TRBJ2-2; 7 bases are a match to TRBD1. The CDR3 runs to 16 residues. Germline loops: CDR1 SGHVS, CDR2 FQNEAQ. V lost 2 bases and J lost 0; bases outside the gene matches: 3. The chain's CDR3 is CASSLRTGANTGELFF. The CDR3 nucleotides are TGTGCCAGCAGCTTAAGGACAGGTGCGAACACCGGGGAGCTGTTTTTT.

This clonotype was observed many times. The genes are TRBV24-1 and TRBJ2-6; tentatively, D is TRBD1 (6 bases). Germline CDR1 KGHDR, CDR2 SFDVKD. The CDR3 totals 15 residues. With 6 bases removed from V and 2 bases from J, the gap between germline ends came to 10 bases. The CDR3 sequence is CATSHHRAGANVLTF. The CDR3 region has the DNA TGTGCCACCAGTCATCACAGGGCTGGGGCCAACGTCCTGACTTTC.

This clonotype was observed at least ten times. The V call is TRBV7-4, the J call TRBJ2-3, with D possibly TRBD2 on 5 matching bases. Germline CDR1 SGHVT, CDR2 SQSDAQ. V was trimmed by 0 bases and J by 3 bases, leaving 16 bases between them. The CDR3 runs 17 residues. In DNA form, the CDR3 reads TGTGCCAGCAGCTTAGCAGCACTAGTTGGTGTTACAGATACGCAGTATTTT. It yields the protein CASSLAALVGVTDTQYF.

This clonotype was seen many times. The chain carries TRBV7-9 and TRBJ2-2; 8 nucleotides line up with TRBD1. CDR1 and CDR2 from the germline V gene are SEHNR and FQNEAQ (reference sequence). CDR3 length equals 17 residues. The junction had 11 bases not matched to a gene; V was cut back by 6 bases and J by 2 bases. CDR3 amino acids: CASSSGTGFYNTGELFF. In nucleotides, the CDR3 is TGTGCCAGCAGTTCCGGGACAGGATTTTATAACACCGGGGAGCTGTTTTTT.

The gene calls are TRBV2 and TRBJ1-1, with 7 bases fitting TRBD1. CDR1 and CDR2 from the germline V gene are SNHLY and FYNNEI. V gave up 8 bases and J gave up 0 bases; unmatched junction bases: 6. The CDR3 has 14 residues. CDR3 residues: CASSKQGMNTEAFF. CDR3 DNA sequence: TGTGCCAGCTCGAAACAGGGGATGAACACTGAAGCTTTCTTT.

This clonotype was counted at least ten times. V gene TRBV7-8 combines with J gene TRBJ2-6, with D maybe TRBD1 (5 bases). The V end lost 1 base, the J end lost 3 bases, and 16 bases lay between the germline ends. This CDR3 has 18 amino acids. Germline CDR1 is SGHVS and CDR2 is FQNEAQ. This chain's CDR3 is CASSLGLPQGGGANVLTF. The CDR3 coding sequence is TGTGCCAGCAGCTTAGGTCTCCCGCAGGGCGGTGGGGCCAACGTCCTGACTTTC. The variable domain in full, completed from reference TRBV7-8 and TRBJ2-6, reads GAGVSQSPRYKVAKRGQDVALRCDPISGHVSLFWYQQALGQGPEFLTYFQNEAQLDKSGLPSDRFFAERPEGSVSTLKIQRTQQEDSAVYLCASSLGLPQGGGANVLTFGAGSRLTVL.

This clonotype has at least ten counts. The chain uses TRBV7-9 and TRBJ1-2; 11 bases match TRBD1. The CDR3 spans 18 residues. Germline V gene lookup returns CDR1 SEHNR and CDR2 FQNEAQ (reference sequence). Trimming took 1 base from V and 4 from J; bases not matched to a gene: 11. For the CDR3, the DNA is TGTGCCAGCAGCTTAGGCGGAGGACAGGGGGCACGGGGCTATGGCTACACCTTC. Protein product: CASSLGGGQGARGYGYTF.

This clonotype was detected ten times or more. The chain employs TRBV7-2 and TRBJ1-1; 11 bases agree with TRBD1. The CDR3 is 14 residues long. Germline CDR1 SGHTA, CDR2 FQGNSA. The junction had 10 bases not matched to a gene; V was cut back by 5 bases and J by 11 bases. The CDR3 loop reads CASSTRTGGKSAFF. Here the CDR3 DNA reads TGTGCCAGCAGCACCAGGACAGGGGGCAAATCCGCTTTCTTT.

At least ten counts were recorded for this clonotype. The J gene is TRBJ2-1, the V gene TRBV7-8; TRBD2 is a possible D gene (6 bases). V lost 8 bases and J lost 8, with 19 bases in between. CDR3 length: 14 residues. Germline CDR1 is SGHVS and CDR2 is FQNEAQ. CDR3 DNA sequence: TGTGCCAGCGGGAGGCAAATAGGCGGGGATGAGCAGTTCTTC. Protein: CASGRQIGGDEQFF.